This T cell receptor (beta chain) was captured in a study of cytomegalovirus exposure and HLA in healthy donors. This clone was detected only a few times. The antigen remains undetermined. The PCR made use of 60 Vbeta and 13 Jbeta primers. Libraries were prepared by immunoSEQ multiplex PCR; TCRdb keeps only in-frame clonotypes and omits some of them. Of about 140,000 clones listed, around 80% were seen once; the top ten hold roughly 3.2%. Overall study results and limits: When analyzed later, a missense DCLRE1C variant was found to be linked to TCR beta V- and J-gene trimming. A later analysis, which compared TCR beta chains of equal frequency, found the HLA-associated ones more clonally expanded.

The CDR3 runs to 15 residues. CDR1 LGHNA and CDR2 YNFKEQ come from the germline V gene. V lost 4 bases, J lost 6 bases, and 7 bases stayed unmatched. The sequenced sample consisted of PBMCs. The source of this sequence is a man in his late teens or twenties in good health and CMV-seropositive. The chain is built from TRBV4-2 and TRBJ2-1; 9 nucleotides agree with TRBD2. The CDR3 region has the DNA TGTGCCAGCAGCCGAACCGGGACTAGCCTCAATGAGCAGTTCTTC. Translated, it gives CASSRTGTSLNEQFF.